This entry lists 32 T cell receptor beta chains sequenced from one sample in a study of technical replicates of blood from a handful of donors. Libraries were prepared by immunoSEQ multiplex PCR; TCRdb keeps only in-frame clonotypes and omits some of them. Seen here are approximately 73,000 clones, around nine tenths observed once, and the top ten hold about 0.35%. The sample taken for sequencing was T cells isolated from PBMCs. The origin of the receptors is a human donor in good health.

This chain links TRBV27 with TRBJ2-7, with TRBD1 matching 7 bases. V trimming: 8 bases; J trimming: 3 bases; junction bases outside the gene matches: 4. Germline assignment: CDR1 MNHEY and CDR2 SMNVEV (reference sequence). This CDR3 is built from 12 residues. CDR3: CASGPGGYEQYF. Written as DNA, the CDR3 is TGTGCCAGCGGACCAGGGGGCTACGAGCAGTACTTC.

The chain carries TRBV7-8 and TRBJ1-1, with a possible D match to TRBD1 (5 bases). There are 16 residues in the CDR3. CDR1 and CDR2 (germline): SGHVS, FQNEAQ. Trimming stripped 1 base from V and 12 bases from J, with 24 bases between. The CDR3 sequence is CASSLVGPAEPEMPFF. The CDR3 DNA follows: TGTGCCAGCAGCTTAGTGGGGCCGGCGGAACCCGAAATGCCTTTCTTT.

The chain employs TRBV6-5 and TRBJ2-7, with TRBD2 as a possible D gene (6 bases). Trimming left V 6 bases short and J 3 bases short, with 12 bases between. The CDR3 is made up of 13 amino acids. Per germline, CDR1 MNHEY and CDR2 SVGAGI. CDR3 protein: CASSRSGGYEQYF. The DNA for the CDR3 is TGTGCCAGCAGCCGATCCGGGGGCTACGAGCAGTACTTC.

The rearrangement joins TRBV5-1 to TRBJ1-1, with 7 positions matching TRBD1. Per germline, CDR1 SGHRS and CDR2 YFSETQ. The CDR3 runs to 14 residues. The ends lost 4 bases at V and 5 bases at J; junction bases unmatched: 8. CDR3 loop: CASSPRDRVTEAFF. The CDR3, as DNA: TGCGCCAGCAGCCCCCGTGACAGGGTGACTGAAGCTTTCTTT.

V and J are TRBV18 and TRBJ2-3; D is ambiguous. The CDR3 is 15 residues long. V lost 6 bases and J lost 2, with 15 bases in between. From germline, CDR1 is KGHSH and CDR2 LQKENI. CDR3 residues: CASSRFEAPTDTQYF. Written as DNA, the CDR3 is TGTGCCAGCTCCCGGTTCGAGGCCCCCACAGATACGCAGTATTTT.

The chain combines TRBV5-4 with TRBJ2-7; possibly TRBD2 for D (5 bases). Deletions cut 0 bases from V and 4 bases from J, with 14 bases between. The germline V gene encodes CDR1 SGHNT and CDR2 YYREEE (reference sequence). This CDR3 region has 15 residues. The CDR3 nucleotides are TGTGCCAGCAGCTTGGGGGTGGGAGAGCAATACGAGCAGTACTTC. This codes for CASSLGVGEQYEQYF.

The chain joins TRBV7-2 to TRBJ1-3, with D perhaps TRBD1 (6 bases). This CDR3 has 18 amino acids. Germline V gives CDR1 SGHTA, CDR2 FQGNSA. Trimming removed 3 bases from V and 1 base from J, with 19 bases in between. CDR3 loop: CASSFQGQALNSGNTIYF. In DNA form, the CDR3 reads TGTGCCAGCAGCTTCCAGGGGCAGGCGCTTAATTCTGGAAACACCATATATTTT.

This clone has just one count. The CDR3: CATTGANQPQHF. The DNA of the CDR3 is TGTGCCACGACAGGTGCCAATCAGCCCCAGCATTTT. The rearrangement links TRBV28 to TRBJ1-5; D possibly corresponds to TRBD1 (6 bases). Trimming pared 10 bases from V and 3 bases from J, leaving 10 bases between. CDR3 length: 12 residues. Germline lookup yields CDR1 MDHEN and CDR2 SYDVKM.

V gene TRBV7-2 combines with J gene TRBJ2-2; TRBD1 aligns across 9 bases. The CDR3 covers 15 residues. V lost 6 bases and J lost 4; bases outside the gene matches: 6. Germline V gives CDR1 SGHTA, CDR2 FQGNSA. For the CDR3, the DNA is TGTGCCAGCAGGGGAATGACAGGGGGCACCGGGGAGCTGTTTTTT. It is translated as CASRGMTGGTGELFF.

The chain recombines TRBV11-2 with TRBJ1-1, with D unclear. V shed 1 base and J shed 7 bases, with 4 bases lying between them. Germline V CDR1 and CDR2: SGHAT, FQNNGV. The CDR3 spans 11 residues. CDR3 nucleotides: TGTGCCAGCAGCTTAGTGAGTGAAGCTTTCTTT. Protein sequence: CASSLVSEAFF.

The sample holds one count of this clone. At the DNA level, this CDR3 is encoded by other sequences in the same sample as well. The chain combines TRBV9 with TRBJ2-3; D ambiguous. The CDR3 is made up of 15 amino acids. In germline, CDR1 is SGDLS, CDR2 YYNGEE. V lost 0 bases and J 0 bases, leaving 8 bases between the germline ends. The CDR3 loop is CASSVDGASTDTQYF. The CDR3, as DNA: TGTGCCAGCAGCGTAGACGGAGCTAGCACAGATACGCAGTATTTT. The full variable domain, completed using reference TRBV9 and TRBJ2-3, is DSGVTQTPKHLITATGQRVTLRCSPRSGDLSVYWYQQSLDQGLQFLIQYYNGEERAKGNILERFSAQQFPDLHSELNLSSLELGDSALYFCASSVDGASTDTQYFGPGTRLTVL.

The gene calls are TRBV6-5 and TRBJ2-1, with TRBD1 identical over 9 bases. This CDR3 has 15 amino acids. Germline loops: CDR1 MNHEY, CDR2 SVGAGI. The V and J ends lost 6 bases and 6 bases, in that order; junction bases with no gene match: 9. The CDR3 nucleotides are TGTGCCAGCAGAAGACCGCTACAGGGGGCCAATGAGCAGTTCTTC. Encoded protein: CASRRPLQGANEQFF.

This rearrangement joins TRBV12-5 to TRBJ2-7, with 9 positions matching TRBD1. J was trimmed by 4 bases and V by 6 bases; bases with no gene match: 7. This CDR3 is 14 amino acids long. Per germline, CDR1 LGHNT and CDR2 FRNRAP. Here the CDR3 DNA reads TGTGCTAGTGGGCCCGGGACAGGGATGTACGAGCAGTACTTC. Protein product: CASGPGTGMYEQYF.

The chain uses TRBV19 and TRBJ1-5; possibly TRBD1 for D (6 bases). The CDR3 extends over 15 amino acids. Trimming removed 2 bases at V and 6 bases at J, with 14 bases between. CDR1 is LNHDA, CDR2 SQIVND, per germline (reference sequence). The CDR3 DNA reads as TGTGCCAGTAGTATAATACAGACAGGTGGTCAGCCCCAGCATTTT. Amino acid sequence: CASSIIQTGGQPQHF. The whole variable domain, filled in from reference TRBV19 and TRBJ1-5, reads DGGITQSPKYLFRKEGQNVTLSCEQNLNHDAMYWYRQDPGQGLRLIYYSQIVNDFQKGDIAEGYSVSREKKESFPLTVTSAQKNPTAFYLCASSIIQTGGQPQHFGDGTRLSIL.

The CDR3 coding sequence is TGTGCCAGCAGTTTAAGGGGGAACACTGAAGCTTTCTTT. This gives the protein CASSLRGNTEAFF. The chain carries TRBV27 and TRBJ1-1, with a tentative D call TRBD1 (5 bases). CDR3 length: 13 amino acids. The ends were cut back, 2 bases at V and 1 base at J, with 5 bases in the middle. In germline, CDR1 is MNHEY, CDR2 SMNVEV (reference sequence).

This sequence joins TRBV19 and TRBJ1-2; a weak D match, TRBD1 (6 bases). This CDR3 is built from 14 residues. Looked up from germline, CDR1 is LNHDA and CDR2 is SQIVND (reference sequence). V gave up 4 bases and J gave up 6 bases, with 15 bases separating them. CDR3 nucleotides: TGTGCCAGTAGTAGTTTCACAGGGCAGGATGGCTACACCTTC. This gives the protein CASSSFTGQDGYTF.

This clone occurred once. The chain recombines TRBV15 with TRBJ1-1; D gene ambiguous. V lost 0 bases and J 1 base, leaving 9 bases between the germline ends. This CDR3 region has 15 residues. Germline V gives CDR1 LNHNV, CDR2 YYDKDF (reference sequence). CDR3 loop: CATSRDPHQNTEAFF. CDR3 sequence (DNA): TGTGCCACCAGCAGAGATCCACATCAGAACACTGAAGCTTTCTTT.

V gene TRBV18 combines with J gene TRBJ2-5, with a possible D match to TRBD2 (5 bases). V lost 3 bases and J lost 5, with 16 bases in between. Per germline, CDR1 KGHSH and CDR2 LQKENI. The CDR3 extends over 15 amino acids. The CDR3 is CASSPLGMGDETQYF. DNA of the CDR3: TGTGCCAGCTCACCGCTGGGGATGGGAGACGAGACCCAGTACTTC.

The chain links TRBV28 to TRBJ2-5; TRBD2 is a possible D gene (5 bases). This CDR3 has 16 amino acids. V lost 1 base, J lost 3 bases, and 15 bases lay in between. Germline lookup yields CDR1 MDHEN and CDR2 SYDVKM. CDR3 coding DNA: TGTGCCAGCAGTTTATCCCGCTGGGGAGCGGAAGAGACCCAGTACTTC. Its protein product is CASSLSRWGAEETQYF.

This clone was seen more than once but under ten times. The rearrangement uses TRBV7-9 and TRBJ1-1; 7 bases align to TRBD1. Germline loops: CDR1 SEHNR, CDR2 FQNEAQ (reference sequence). The ends lost 1 base at V and 8 bases at J; junction bases unmatched: 4. The CDR3 extends over 13 amino acids. Here the CDR3 reads CASSLGTGVEAFF. The CDR3, as DNA: TGTGCCAGCAGCTTAGGGACAGGAGTAGAAGCTTTCTTT. Based on the CDR3 plus reference TRBV7-9 and TRBJ1-1, the full variable domain is DTGVSQNPRHKITKRGQNVTFRCDPISEHNRLYWYRQTLGQGPEFLTYFQNEAQLEKSRLLSDRFSAERPKGSFSTLEIQRTEQGDSAMYLCASSLGTGVEAFFGQGTRLTVV.

V is TRBV10-3 and J is TRBJ2-7; 7 nucleotides match TRBD2. The CDR3 has 15 residues. Germline V gene lookup returns CDR1 ENHRY and CDR2 SYGVKD. J was trimmed by 1 base and V by 4 bases; bases with no gene match: 7. CDR3 nucleotides: TGTGCCATCAGTGTCCTCGGGGAGGGGTCCTACGAGCAGTACTTC. This gives the protein CAISVLGEGSYEQYF.

V gene TRBV5-1 combines with J gene TRBJ2-1; TRBD2 might be the D (6 bases). V lost 0 bases and J 10 bases, leaving 17 bases between the germline ends. The CDR3 length is 15 residues. Germline V lookup: CDR1 SGHRS, CDR2 YFSETQ. CDR3 in DNA: TGCGCCAGCAGCTTGGAAGGCCTCGGGACTGGAGAGCAGTTCTTC. It encodes CASSLEGLGTGEQFF.

V is TRBV5-6 and J is TRBJ2-5; D perhaps matches TRBD2 (5 bases). Trimming cost V 2 bases and J 5 bases, with 10 bases left between them. The CDR3 contains 13 residues. Looked up from germline, CDR1 is SGHDT and CDR2 is YYEEEE. The CDR3 spells CASSLISVETQYF. The CDR3 DNA follows: TGTGCCAGCAGCTTAATTAGCGTCGAGACCCAGTACTTC.

This chain uses TRBV2 with TRBJ1-3; a possible D gene is TRBD1 (5 bases). The CDR3 is 13 residues long. Trimming removed 5 bases from V and 4 bases from J, with 9 bases in between. CDR1 and CDR2 (germline): SNHLY, FYNNEI. CDR3 nucleotide sequence: TGTGCCAGCAGTCCGGACATAGGAAACACCATATATTTT. Translating it yields CASSPDIGNTIYF.

The V call is TRBV4-1, the J call TRBJ1-5; D might be TRBD1 (6 bases). This CDR3 spans 17 amino acids. V was pared by 1 base and J by 0 bases, with 13 bases between. Germline V gene sequence: CDR1 MGHRA, CDR2 YSYEKL. CDR3: CASSQGTAGNSNQPQHF. The DNA of the CDR3 is TGCGCCAGCAGCCAAGGGACAGCTGGAAATAGCAATCAGCCCCAGCATTTT.

The rearrangement joins TRBV6-5 to TRBJ2-1, with TRBD1 matching over 9 bases. CDR3 length equals 15 residues. CDR1 and CDR2 from the germline V gene are MNHEY and SVGAGI. Trimming removed 6 bases from V and 2 bases from J; junction bases left unmatched: 5. CDR3 loop: CASRTGQGPYNEQFF. In DNA form, the CDR3 reads TGTGCCAGCAGAACGGGACAGGGCCCCTACAATGAGCAGTTCTTC.

This clone was seen a handful of times. V usage is TRBV4-3 and J usage is TRBJ1-2; TRBD1 aligns across 8 bases. Trimming removed 1 base from V and 8 bases from J; junction bases left unmatched: 9. CDR3 length equals 15 residues. The germline CDR1 and CDR2 sequences are LGHNA and YSLEER. CDR3 sequence reads: CASSQGLSTGEGYTF. The CDR3 DNA reads as TGCGCCAGCAGCCAAGGCCTTTCGACAGGGGAGGGCTACACCTTC.

This clone appeared a single time. The chain has TRBV4-2 and TRBJ2-7; the D is unclear. The germline gives CDR1 LGHNA, CDR2 YNFKEQ. Trimming removed 1 base at V and 5 bases at J, with 3 bases between. The CDR3 has 11 amino acids. CDR3 sequence reads: CASSQGNEQYF. CDR3 nucleotides: TGTGCCAGCAGCCAAGGTAACGAGCAGTACTTC.

This sequence joins TRBV19 and TRBJ1-3; D not resolved. Germline V CDR1 and CDR2: LNHDA, SQIVND (reference sequence). Trimming shortened V by 8 bases and J by 0 bases, and 11 bases separated the two germline ends. This CDR3 is built from 14 residues. The CDR3 sequence: CASVDWFSGNTIYF. CDR3 in DNA: TGTGCCAGTGTTGACTGGTTCTCTGGAAACACCATATATTTT. Full variable domain (outside the CDR3, taken from reference TRBV19 and TRBJ1-3): DGGITQSPKYLFRKEGQNVTLSCEQNLNHDAMYWYRQDPGQGLRLIYYSQIVNDFQKGDIAEGYSVSREKKESFPLTVTSAQKNPTAFYLCASVDWFSGNTIYFGEGSWLTVV.

The J gene is TRBJ2-1, the V gene TRBV9, with D perhaps TRBD1 (6 bases). The CDR3 length is 13 residues. Per germline, CDR1 SGDLS and CDR2 YYNGEE. The V end was cut by 3 bases, the J end by 4 bases, with 8 bases between. The DNA for the CDR3 is TGTGCCAGCAGCGCTGACAGGTACAATGAGCAGTTCTTC. Translating gives CASSADRYNEQFF.

The rearrangement links TRBV28 to TRBJ2-6; 12 nucleotides match TRBD1. Germline V lookup: CDR1 MDHEN, CDR2 SYDVKM. Trimming removed 8 bases from V and 2 bases from J; junction bases left unmatched: 13. There are 19 residues in the CDR3. CDR3 amino acids: CASFPTYGTGGAGANVLTF. The CDR3 DNA is TGTGCCAGCTTCCCTACGTATGGGACAGGGGGCGCTGGGGCCAACGTCCTGACTTTC.

The V gene is TRBV25-1, the J gene TRBJ2-6, with 7 nucleotides matching TRBD1. The trim removed 6 bases at V and 2 bases at J, leaving 4 bases unmatched. CDR1 is MGHDK and CDR2 is SYGVNS in the germline V gene. This CDR3 contains 15 residues. As DNA, the CDR3 is TGTGCCAGCAGACTCGACAGGGCTGGGGCCAACGTCCTGACTTTC. This sequence encodes CASRLDRAGANVLTF. The whole variable domain, filled in from reference TRBV25-1 and TRBJ2-6, reads EADIYQTPRYLVIGTGKKITLECSQTMGHDKMYWYQQDPGMELHLIHYSYGVNSTEKGDLSSESTVSRIRTEHFPLTLESARPSHTSQYLCASRLDRAGANVLTFGAGSRLTVL.